A single sample is the source of the 19 T cell receptor beta chains below, sequenced in a study of memory CD4+ T cells and cytomegalovirus serostatus. TCRdb's copy holds only in-frame clones and misses some; the assay was immunoSEQ multiplex PCR. The sample shows 55,000 to 60,000 clones, about 81% of them seen only once. Single viable CD3+CD4+CD8-CD45RO+ cells were sorted as the memory CD4+ T cells. Sequencing was carried out using memory CD4+ T cells from blood. The receptor source for this set is an adult in good health and CMV-seronegative.

The chain has TRBV7-8 and TRBJ2-1, with 7 bases matching TRBD2. This CDR3 is built from 15 residues. V lost 6 bases to trimming and J lost 2 bases; unmatched junction nucleotides: 7. CDR1 and CDR2 from the germline V gene are SGHVS and FQNEAQ. DNA for the CDR3: TGTGCCAGCAGAATAGCGGGCCCGGCCTACAATGAGCAGTTCTTC. This translates into CASRIAGPAYNEQFF.

The sample holds many counts of this clone. The V call is TRBV15, the J call TRBJ1-5; D gene uncertain. Germline V gene data show CDR1 as LNHNV and CDR2 as YYDKDF (reference sequence). The CDR3 length is 14 residues. Deletions cut 6 bases from V and 7 bases from J, with 16 bases between. Written as DNA, the CDR3 is TGTGCCACCAGATCCTCCCTAACAGACCAGCCCCAGCATTTT. This codes for CATRSSLTDQPQHF.

This clone was picked up one time. The chain links TRBV27 to TRBJ1-3; 8 bases line up with TRBD1. Looked up from germline, CDR1 is MNHEY and CDR2 is SMNVEV (reference sequence). With V trimmed by 2 bases and J by 3 bases, 3 bases remained unmatched. There are 15 residues in the CDR3. CDR3 in DNA: TGTGCCAGCAGTTTACGGACAGGGATTGGAAACACCATATATTTT. Amino acids: CASSLRTGIGNTIYF.

As for this clone: Relative to the germline gene, one junction end is altered; a read error may explain this. The chain carries TRBV7-2 and TRBJ2-7, with a weak D call TRBD2 (5 bases). This CDR3 has 12 amino acids. Germline V gene sequence: CDR1 SGHTA, CDR2 FQGNSA. The CDR3 loop is CASSLAAYEQYF. The DNA for the CDR3 is TGTGCCAGCAGCCTAGCTGCCTACGAGCAGTACTTC.

This chain links TRBV4-1 with TRBJ2-5; D is possibly TRBD2 (6 bases). The CDR3 totals 15 residues. V lost 4 bases and J lost 5, with 17 bases in between. Germline CDR1 reads MGHRA; CDR2 reads YSYEKL. The CDR3 reads CASSRPGRGMETQYF. The CDR3 DNA reads as TGCGCCAGCAGCCGACCGGGACGGGGGATGGAGACCCAGTACTTC.

This clone was seen a single time. The chain uses TRBV4-3 and TRBJ2-2, with a weak D call TRBD1 (6 bases). V was clipped by 2 bases and J by 6 bases, with 10 bases between them. The CDR3 loop spans 14 amino acids. The germline V gene encodes CDR1 LGHNA and CDR2 YSLEER. The CDR3 spells CASSQQQGPGELFF. DNA of the CDR3: TGCGCCAGCAGCCAACAACAGGGCCCCGGGGAGCTGTTTTTT.

The chain links TRBV27 to TRBJ2-1; 15 nucleotides align to TRBD2. J was trimmed by 8 bases and V by 2 bases; bases with no gene match: 7. This CDR3 has 17 amino acids. Germline V gene sequence: CDR1 MNHEY, CDR2 SMNVEV (reference sequence). As DNA, the CDR3 is TGTGCCAGCAGTTTAGGACTAGCGGGAGGGCGGGCCGATGAGCAGTTCTTC. Amino acids: CASSLGLAGGRADEQFF.

CDR3 sequence: CATGARGADGSYTF. CDR3 in DNA: TGTGCCACAGGGGCCAGGGGGGCGGACGGGAGCTACACCTTC. The J gene is TRBJ1-2, the V gene TRBV19; 7 nucleotides agree with TRBD1. Germline values: CDR1 LNHDA, CDR2 SQIVND (reference sequence). The J segment lost 9 bases and the V segment lost 10 bases, leaving 17 bases of the junction unmatched. This CDR3 is built from 14 residues.

This clone was observed once. V gene TRBV7-2 combines with J gene TRBJ2-7, with 13 bases that match TRBD2. The CDR3 consists of 19 residues. Germline CDR1 SGHTA, CDR2 FQGNSA. V was pared by 1 base and J by 1 base, with 10 bases of the junction left unmatched. CDR3 sequence: CASSLVSTSGRTKSYEQYF. The DNA of the CDR3 is TGTGCCAGCAGCTTAGTATCGACTAGCGGGAGGACAAAATCCTACGAGCAGTACTTC.

CDR3 loop: CASSFQGANGYTF. The CDR3 bases are TGTGCCAGCAGTTTCCAGGGGGCGAATGGCTACACCTTC. The chain is built from TRBV27 and TRBJ1-2, with TRBD1 identical over 8 bases. Trimming at V came to 3 bases and at J to 6 bases, leaving 3 bases not matched to a gene. Per germline, CDR1 MNHEY and CDR2 SMNVEV (reference sequence). There are 13 residues in the CDR3.

This chain connects TRBV19 to TRBJ2-2; possibly TRBD1 or TRBD2 for D (5 bases each). This CDR3 comprises 15 residues. Germline loops: CDR1 LNHDA, CDR2 SQIVND (reference sequence). Trimming left V 4 bases short and J 0 bases short, with 9 bases between. The CDR3, as DNA: TGTGCCAGTAGTAGGGACGGCCCGAACACCGGGGAGCTGTTTTTT. Translation gives CASSRDGPNTGELFF.

Written as DNA, the CDR3 is TGCAGCGTTCCAGGGATAATATCCTACAATGAGCAGTTCTTC. It codes for CSVPGIISYNEQFF. The J gene is TRBJ2-1, the V gene TRBV29-1; the D gene is possibly TRBD1 (5 bases). The CDR3 contains 14 residues. The V and J ends lost 5 bases and 1 base respectively, with 12 bases between them. Germline-derived CDR1 and CDR2 are SQVTM and ANQGSEA.

This clone was detected only a few times. The chain has TRBV19 and TRBJ1-2; tentatively, D is TRBD1 (5 bases). V gave up 7 bases and J gave up 4 bases, with 13 bases separating them. Per germline, CDR1 LNHDA and CDR2 SQIVND (reference sequence). The CDR3 runs to 13 residues. The CDR3 DNA reads TGTGCCAGTATTGGGGGACTTGGCTATGGCTACACCTTC. As protein: CASIGGLGYGYTF.

This CDR3 is CASGRDSISPQHF. CDR3 sequence (DNA): TGTGCTAGTGGCCGGGACAGTATAAGTCCCCAGCATTTT. The chain joins TRBV12-5 to TRBJ1-5, with 7 bases fitting TRBD1. V shed 6 bases, J shed 10 bases, and the junction held 9 bases outside the gene matches. The CDR3 is 13 amino acids. Germline-derived CDR1 and CDR2 are LGHNT and FRNRAP.

This clone was seen only once. This sequence joins TRBV7-9 and TRBJ1-6; 7 bases align to TRBD1. The germline gives CDR1 SEHNR, CDR2 FQNEAQ (reference sequence). Trimming took 0 bases from V and 7 from J; bases not matched to a gene: 6. The CDR3 is made up of 16 amino acids. The CDR3 DNA follows: TGTGCCAGCAGCTTAGCTCCGGGGACAGCAAATTCACCCCTCCACTTT. This gives the protein CASSLAPGTANSPLHF.

The chain uses TRBV6-1 and TRBJ2-1; 14 bases fit TRBD2. The CDR3 has 15 amino acids. Germline CDR1 reads MNHNS; CDR2 reads SASEGT. Unmatched junction bases numbered 7, after V lost 5 bases and J lost 10 bases. CDR3 nucleotides: TGTGCCAGCAGTACCGGGACTAGCGGGAGTTTGGAGCAGTTCTTC. Translated, it gives CASSTGTSGSLEQFF.

The rearrangement uses TRBV5-8 and TRBJ1-2; 9 bases match TRBD1. The CDR3 runs 16 residues. Germline CDR1 SGHTS, CDR2 YDEGEE. V shed 2 bases, J shed 4 bases, and the junction held 9 bases outside the gene matches. The CDR3 sequence: CASSFPGTGKVYGYTF. The DNA for the CDR3 is TGTGCCAGCAGCTTCCCCGGGACAGGGAAGGTCTATGGCTACACCTTC.

The chain combines TRBV29-1 with TRBJ2-5; TRBD2 aligns across 9 bases. Per germline, CDR1 SQVTM and CDR2 ANQGSEA. This CDR3 has 15 amino acids. Losses at the gene ends were 7 bases for V and 9 bases for J; bases not matched to a gene: 18. The CDR3 DNA reads TGCAGCGCCTCCCGGGGACTAGCAACCAGCCAGGCCCAGTACTTC. Amino acid sequence: CSASRGLATSQAQYF.

V usage is TRBV10-1 and J usage is TRBJ2-1; 9 nucleotides align to TRBD1. The germline CDR1 and CDR2 sequences are WNHNN and SYGVQD (reference sequence). The CDR3 is 17 residues long. V was pared by 5 bases and J by 8 bases, with 16 bases of the junction left unmatched. CDR3 loop: CASSTIVRGTGYHEQFF. The CDR3 nucleotides read TGCGCCAGCAGTACCATTGTACGAGGGACAGGGTACCATGAGCAGTTCTTC.